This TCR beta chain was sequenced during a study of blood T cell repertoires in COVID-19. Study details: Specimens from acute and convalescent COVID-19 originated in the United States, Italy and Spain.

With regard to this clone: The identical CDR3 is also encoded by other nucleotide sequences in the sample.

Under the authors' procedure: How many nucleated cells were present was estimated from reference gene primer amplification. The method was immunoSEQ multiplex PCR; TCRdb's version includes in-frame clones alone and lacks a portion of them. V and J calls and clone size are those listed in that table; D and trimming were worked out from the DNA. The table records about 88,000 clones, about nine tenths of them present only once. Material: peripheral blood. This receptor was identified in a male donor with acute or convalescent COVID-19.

The chain's CDR3 is CASSLDRGSTDTQYF. In DNA form, the CDR3 reads TGTGCCAGCTCCCTTGACAGGGGGAGCACAGATACGCAGTATTTT. The V and J genes are TRBV18 and TRBJ2-3; 9 bases fit TRBD1. This CDR3 has 15 amino acids. Germline V gene data show CDR1 as KGHSH and CDR2 as LQKENI. The V gene end was trimmed by 6 bases and the J gene end by 0 bases; junction bases not matched to a gene: 4. Complete variable domain (other parts from reference TRBV18 and TRBJ2-3): NAGVMQNPRHLVRRRGQEARLRCSPMKGHSHVYWYRQLPEEGLKFMVYLQKENIIDESGMPKERFSAEFPKEGPSILRIQQVVRGDSAAYFCASSLDRGSTDTQYFGPGTRLTVL.